This T cell receptor (beta chain) derives from a study of OX40 agonist ivuxolimab in advanced cancers. CDR3 length equals 14 residues. V gave up 0 bases and J gave up 7 bases, with 10 bases separating them. CDR1 and CDR2 (germline): SGHRS, YFSETQ. Study-wide points: Expanded clones tended on average to be more numerous among CD8+ T cells than CD4+.

This clone was seen only a few times. The antigen is undetermined. Samples were taken at baseline and on day 1 of cycles 4 and 7. Here immunoSEQ multiplex PCR was the method, and the copy in TCRdb shows in-frame clones only, minus some. The sample lists about 130,000 clones, roughly 92% seen once, with approximately 0.81% in the top ten. The receptor was derived from an adult with an advanced solid tumor such as melanoma, head and neck, liver or kidney cancer. The source was CD4+ or CD8+ T cells sorted from blood, collected in a trial of the OX40 agonist ivuxolimab. The genes are TRBV5-1 and TRBJ2-2, with no clear D. Here the CDR3 DNA reads TGCGCCAGCAGCTTGGGAATTAATGGCGGGGAGCTGTTTTTT. This encodes CASSLGINGGELFF.